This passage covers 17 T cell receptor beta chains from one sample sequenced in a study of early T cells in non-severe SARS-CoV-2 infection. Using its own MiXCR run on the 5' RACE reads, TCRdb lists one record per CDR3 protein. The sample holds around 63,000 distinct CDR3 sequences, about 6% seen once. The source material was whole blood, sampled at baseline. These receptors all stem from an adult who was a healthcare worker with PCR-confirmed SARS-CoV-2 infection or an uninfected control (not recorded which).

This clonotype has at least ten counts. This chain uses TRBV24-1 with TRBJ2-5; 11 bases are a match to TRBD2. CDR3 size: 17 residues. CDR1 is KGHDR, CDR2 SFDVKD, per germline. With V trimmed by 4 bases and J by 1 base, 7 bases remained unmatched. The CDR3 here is CATSDQGLAGFQETQYF. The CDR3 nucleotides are TGTGCCACCAGTGACCAAGGACTAGCGGGCTTCCAAGAGACCCAGTACTTC.

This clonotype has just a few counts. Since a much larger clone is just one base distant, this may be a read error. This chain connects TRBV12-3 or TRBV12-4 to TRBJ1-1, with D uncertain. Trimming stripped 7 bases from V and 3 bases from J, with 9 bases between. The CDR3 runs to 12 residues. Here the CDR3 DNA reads TGTGCCAGCATTTACGGGGACACTGAAGCTTTCTTT. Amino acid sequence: CASIYGDTEAFF.

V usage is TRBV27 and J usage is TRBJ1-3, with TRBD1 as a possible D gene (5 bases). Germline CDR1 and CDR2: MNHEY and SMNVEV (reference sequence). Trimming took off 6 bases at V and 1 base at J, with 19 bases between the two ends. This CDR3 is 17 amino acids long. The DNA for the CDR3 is TGTGCCAGCAGCTTTCTGGGACGGCCCCAGTCTGGAAACACCATATATTTT. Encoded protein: CASSFLGRPQSGNTIYF.

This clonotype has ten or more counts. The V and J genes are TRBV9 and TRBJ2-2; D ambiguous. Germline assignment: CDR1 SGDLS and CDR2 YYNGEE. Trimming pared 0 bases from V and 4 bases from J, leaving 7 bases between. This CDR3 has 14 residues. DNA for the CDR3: TGTGCCAGCAGCGTAGCCCCTTCCACCGGGGAGCTGTTTTTT. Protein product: CASSVAPSTGELFF.

CDR3 nucleotides: TGTGCCAGCAGCTTAGATGTCAGGGGGCCAAATCAGCCCCAGCATTTT. Amino acid sequence: CASSLDVRGPNQPQHF. The chain links TRBV11-3 to TRBJ1-5, with 8 bases aligning to TRBD1. Germline V gives CDR1 SGHNT, CDR2 YENEEA. The V and J ends lost 0 bases and 4 bases, in that order; junction bases with no gene match: 5. The CDR3 is made up of 16 amino acids.

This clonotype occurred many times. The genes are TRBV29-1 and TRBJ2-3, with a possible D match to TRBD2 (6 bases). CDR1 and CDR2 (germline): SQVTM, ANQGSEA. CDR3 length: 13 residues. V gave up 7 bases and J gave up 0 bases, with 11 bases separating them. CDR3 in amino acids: CSAKGGSTDTQYF. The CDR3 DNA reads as TGCAGCGCTAAAGGAGGGAGCACAGATACGCAGTATTTT.

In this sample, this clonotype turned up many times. This CDR3 reads CASSYSFSDYGYTF. The CDR3 region has the DNA TGTGCCAGCAGTTACTCGTTCTCGGACTATGGCTACACCTTC. The chain employs TRBV6-5 and TRBJ1-2; D is unclear. This CDR3 has 14 residues. Germline V gives CDR1 MNHEY, CDR2 SVGAGI. The V end lost 0 bases, the J end lost 3 bases, and 8 bases lay between the germline ends.

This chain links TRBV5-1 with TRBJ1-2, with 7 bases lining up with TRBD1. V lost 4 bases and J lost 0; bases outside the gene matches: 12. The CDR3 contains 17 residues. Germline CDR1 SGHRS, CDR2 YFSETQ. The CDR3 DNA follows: TGCGCCAGCAGCCCCGGGACAGTAATTCTAGCTAACTATGGCTACACCTTC. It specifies CASSPGTVILANYGYTF.

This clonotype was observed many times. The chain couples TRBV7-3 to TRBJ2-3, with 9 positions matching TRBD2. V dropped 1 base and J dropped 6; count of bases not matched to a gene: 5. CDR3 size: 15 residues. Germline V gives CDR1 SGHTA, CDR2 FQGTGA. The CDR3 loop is CASSLSAGGRDTQYF. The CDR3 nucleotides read TGTGCCAGCAGCTTAAGTGCGGGAGGGAGGGATACGCAGTATTTT. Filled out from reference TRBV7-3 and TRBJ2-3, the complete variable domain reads GAGVSQTPSNKVTEKGKYVELRCDPISGHTALYWYRQSLGQGPEFLIYFQGTGAADDSGLPNDRFFAVRPEGSVSTLKIQRTERGDSAVYLCASSLSAGGRDTQYFGPGTRLTVL.

The CDR3 DNA reads TGTGCCAGTTCCATCAGCGGGTCTCCCGGTACCGGGGAGCTGTTTTTT. It codes for CASSISGSPGTGELFF. The gene calls are TRBV19 and TRBJ2-2; TRBD2 is a possible D gene (6 bases). Germline V lookup: CDR1 LNHDA, CDR2 SQIVND (reference sequence). V lost 8 bases and J lost 5, with 21 bases in between. The CDR3 runs 16 residues.

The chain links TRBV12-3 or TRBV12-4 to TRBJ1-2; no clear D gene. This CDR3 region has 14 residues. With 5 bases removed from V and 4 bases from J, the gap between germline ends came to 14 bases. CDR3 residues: CASSTRAVGYGYTF. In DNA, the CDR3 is TGTGCCAGCAGTACCCGGGCAGTAGGCTATGGCTACACCTTC.

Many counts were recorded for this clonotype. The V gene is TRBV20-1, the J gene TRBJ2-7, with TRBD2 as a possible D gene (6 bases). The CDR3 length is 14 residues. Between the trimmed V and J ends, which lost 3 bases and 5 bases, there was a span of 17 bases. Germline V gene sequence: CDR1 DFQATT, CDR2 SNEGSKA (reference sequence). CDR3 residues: CSASPQAGKDEQYF. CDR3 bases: TGCAGTGCTAGCCCGCAGGCGGGAAAGGACGAGCAGTACTTC.

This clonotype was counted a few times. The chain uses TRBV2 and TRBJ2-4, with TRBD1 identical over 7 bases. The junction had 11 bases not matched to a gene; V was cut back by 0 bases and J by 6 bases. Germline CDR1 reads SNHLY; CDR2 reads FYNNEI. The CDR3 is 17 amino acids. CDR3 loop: CASSEAKGAVGLNIQYF. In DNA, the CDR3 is TGTGCCAGCAGTGAAGCGAAGGGGGCCGTGGGGCTAAACATTCAGTACTTC.

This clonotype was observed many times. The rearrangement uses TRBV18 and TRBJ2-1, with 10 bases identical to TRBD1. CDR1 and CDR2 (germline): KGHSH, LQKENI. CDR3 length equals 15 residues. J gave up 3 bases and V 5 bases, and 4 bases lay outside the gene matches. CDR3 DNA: TGTGCCAGCTCAAGAGGGACAGGGGACTACAATGAGCAGTTCTTC. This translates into CASSRGTGDYNEQFF.

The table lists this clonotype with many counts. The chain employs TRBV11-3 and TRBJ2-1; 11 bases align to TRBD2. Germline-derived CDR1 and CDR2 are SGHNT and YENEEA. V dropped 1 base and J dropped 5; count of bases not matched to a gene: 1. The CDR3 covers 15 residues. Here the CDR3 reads CASSLGLAGNNEQFF. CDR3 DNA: TGTGCCAGCAGCTTAGGACTAGCGGGGAACAATGAGCAGTTCTTC.

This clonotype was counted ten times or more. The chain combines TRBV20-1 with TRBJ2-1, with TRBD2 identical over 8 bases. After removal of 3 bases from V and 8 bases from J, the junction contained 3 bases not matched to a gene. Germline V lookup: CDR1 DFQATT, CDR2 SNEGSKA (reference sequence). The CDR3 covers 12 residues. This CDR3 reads CSARGAGDEQFF. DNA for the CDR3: TGCAGTGCTAGGGGAGCGGGAGATGAGCAGTTCTTC.

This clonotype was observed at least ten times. The CDR3 sequence is CASSVKGTEPTLLHF. The CDR3 region has the DNA TGTGCCAGCAGCGTAAAAGGGACAGAACCCACCCTCCTCCACTTT. The chain uses TRBV9 and TRBJ1-6; TRBD1 agrees at 7 bases. Germline V gene lookup returns CDR1 SGDLS and CDR2 YYNGEE. The trim removed 1 base at V and 15 bases at J, leaving 13 bases unmatched. The CDR3 length is 15 residues.